This TCR beta chain was profiled in a study of a mutant IDH1 vaccine in newly diagnosed glioma. Clones were read by immunoSEQ multiplex PCR, and TCRdb kept only the in-frame ones, dropping some. The repertoire holds around 56,000 clones, with around 80% as singletons. As for this clone: Antigen unknown.

The V end was cut by 1 base, the J end by 2 bases, with 12 bases between. CDR3 length: 15 residues. Germline V lookup: CDR1 SGHRS, CDR2 YFSETQ. The time point here: week 23, last vaccination. Doses of 300 ug of mutant IDH1 20-mer peptide were given with topical imiquimod. The rearrangement joins TRBV5-1 to TRBJ2-5; D might be TRBD1 (5 bases). The sample in question was PBMCs, obtained from a glioma patient whose treatment included an IDH1 peptide vaccine. This receptor was identified in a woman between 40 and 55 years old with glioma. Some clones in this sample may be carry-over from other donors' samples. DNA for the CDR3: TGCGCCAGCAGCTTGTTGGACATTGGGCAAGAGACCCAGTACTTC. As protein: CASSLLDIGQETQYF.